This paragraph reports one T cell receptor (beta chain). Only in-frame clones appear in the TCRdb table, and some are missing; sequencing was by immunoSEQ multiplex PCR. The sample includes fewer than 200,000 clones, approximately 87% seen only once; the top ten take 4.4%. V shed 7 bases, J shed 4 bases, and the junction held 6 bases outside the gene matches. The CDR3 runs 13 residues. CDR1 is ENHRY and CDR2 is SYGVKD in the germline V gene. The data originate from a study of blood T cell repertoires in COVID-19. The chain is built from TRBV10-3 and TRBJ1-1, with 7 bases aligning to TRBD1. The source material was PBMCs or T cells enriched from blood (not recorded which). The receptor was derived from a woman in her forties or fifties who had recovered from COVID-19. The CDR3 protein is CAIKEGAFTEAFF. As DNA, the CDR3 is TGTGCCATCAAAGAGGGGGCATTCACTGAAGCTTTCTTT.